The 25 T cell receptor beta chains below were found in one sample sequenced in a study of blood T cell repertoires in COVID-19. The data were produced by immunoSEQ multiplex PCR, yet TCRdb's version contains in-frame clones alone and is incomplete. This repertoire shows some 240,000 clones, 84% found once; its top ten account for 1.2% to 1.5%. Input material: peripheral blood. These receptors originate from a woman aged 40 to 49 who had recovered from COVID-19.

The chain employs TRBV5-8 and TRBJ1-1; 8 bases line up with TRBD1. V trimming: 4 bases; J trimming: 2 bases; junction bases outside the gene matches: 4. In germline, CDR1 is SGHTS, CDR2 YDEGEE. The CDR3 totals 14 residues. CDR3 sequence (DNA): TGTGCCAGCAGCCGGGACAGGCGAAACACTGAAGCTTTCTTT. Its protein product is CASSRDRRNTEAFF. Full variable domain (remainder filled in from reference TRBV5-8 and TRBJ1-1): EAGVTQSPTHLIKTRGQQATLRCSPISGHTSVYWYQQALGLGLQFLLWYDEGEERNRGNFPPRFSGRQFPNYSSELNVNALELEDSALYLCASSRDRRNTEAFFGQGTRLTVV.

The chain couples TRBV6-1 to TRBJ2-7, with 7 positions matching TRBD1. CDR1 is MNHNS and CDR2 is SASEGT in the germline V gene. V dropped 3 bases and J dropped 2; count of bases not matched to a gene: 1. CDR3 length: 13 amino acids. In DNA, the CDR3 is TGTGCCAGCAGTGAGGACAGGACCTACGAGCAGTACTTC. Translated, it gives CASSEDRTYEQYF.

The chain carries TRBV7-8 and TRBJ1-6, with D unresolved. The CDR3 consists of 18 residues. Trimming took 5 bases from V and 8 from J, leaving 25 bases between them. In germline, CDR1 is SGHVS, CDR2 FQNEAQ. The CDR3 protein is CASSPAVAGSAYDSPLHF. CDR3 DNA: TGTGCCAGCAGCCCAGCCGTCGCGGGAAGCGCCTACGATTCACCCCTCCACTTT.

The chain recombines TRBV28 with TRBJ2-5; 9 nucleotides line up with TRBD2. V dropped 1 base and J dropped 1; count of bases not matched to a gene: 1. The CDR3 is 15 residues long. Germline CDR1 MDHEN, CDR2 SYDVKM. This chain's CDR3 is CASSLLAGVQETQYF. CDR3 coding DNA: TGTGCCAGCAGTTTATTAGCGGGGGTCCAAGAGACCCAGTACTTC.

V and J are TRBV18 and TRBJ2-7; a possible D gene is TRBD1 (6 bases). The CDR3 loop spans 13 amino acids. Per the germline V gene, CDR1 is KGHSH and CDR2 is LQKENI. The germline V and J ends were trimmed by 5 bases and 6 bases, with 14 bases remaining between them. CDR3 bases: TGTGCCAGCTCAACAGGACAGTACGGCGAGCAGTACTTC. It translates to CASSTGQYGEQYF.

The chain uses TRBV11-2 and TRBJ1-2; 11 bases line up with TRBD1. The CDR3 totals 16 residues. The V segment lost 6 bases and the J segment 7 bases; nucleotides outside the gene matches: 13. The germline V gene encodes CDR1 SGHAT and CDR2 FQNNGV. CDR3 residues: CASRSGTGGRGGGYTF. CDR3 coding DNA: TGTGCCAGCAGATCGGGGACAGGGGGTCGAGGTGGTGGCTACACCTTC. Drawing the rest from reference TRBV11-2 and TRBJ1-2, the complete variable domain is EAGVAQSPRYKIIEKRQSVAFWCNPISGHATLYWYQQILGQGPKLLIQFQNNGVVDDSQLPKDRFSAERLKGVDSTLKIQPAKLEDSAVYLCASRSGTGGRGGGYTFGSGTRLTVV.

CDR3 nucleotides: TGTGCCAGCAGCTTGCCGGCGGGGGGGCTCGACCAAGAGACCCAGTACTTC. Its translation is CASSLPAGGLDQETQYF. The gene calls are TRBV5-6 and TRBJ2-5, with TRBD2 identical over 9 bases. Per germline, CDR1 SGHDT and CDR2 YYEEEE. The CDR3 runs to 17 residues. V lost 1 base to trimming and J lost 0 bases; unmatched junction nucleotides: 7.

The genes are TRBV6-2 or TRBV6-3 and TRBJ1-1; possible D gene TRBD1, 6 bases. V was pared by 4 bases and J by 1 base, with 16 bases between. The CDR3 spans 16 residues. Germline V gene data show CDR1 as MNHEY and CDR2 as SVGEGT. As DNA, the CDR3 is TGTGCCAGCAGTTTAATGGGGGCCCCCTCGAACACTGAAGCTTTCTTT. Translated, it gives CASSLMGAPSNTEAFF.

The chain links TRBV18 to TRBJ2-3; no reliable D call. The CDR3 length is 14 residues. Germline V gene lookup returns CDR1 KGHSH and CDR2 LQKENI. Trimming stripped 6 bases from V and 1 base from J, with 11 bases between. CDR3 loop: CASSRPSGTDTQYF. In nucleotides, the CDR3 is TGTGCCAGCTCTCGCCCTTCGGGCACAGATACGCAGTATTTT.

The chain's CDR3 is CASSILAGSSYNEQFF. Written as DNA, the CDR3 is TGTGCCAGCAGCATATTAGCGGGGAGCTCCTACAATGAGCAGTTCTTC. The rearrangement uses TRBV7-8 and TRBJ2-1; 8 bases line up with TRBD2. V was clipped by 5 bases and J by 0 bases; unmatched bases: 6. This CDR3 is built from 16 residues. Germline CDR1 and CDR2: SGHVS and FQNEAQ.

V is TRBV18 and J is TRBJ2-5, with TRBD1 as a possible D gene (6 bases). V gave up 1 base and J gave up 3 bases, with 12 bases separating them. CDR1 is KGHSH, CDR2 LQKENI, per germline. This CDR3 comprises 15 residues. As DNA, the CDR3 is TGTGCCAGCTCACCACTCACAGGGCGGGAAGAGACCCAGTACTTC. Amino acid sequence: CASSPLTGREETQYF.

This clone was detected only once. The V call is TRBV24-1, the J call TRBJ2-1; 10 positions match TRBD1. Per the germline V gene, CDR1 is KGHDR and CDR2 is SFDVKD. The junction had 14 bases not matched to a gene; V was cut back by 1 base and J by 9 bases. The CDR3 is 18 residues long. The CDR3 loop reads CATSDLGSGQGYGGEQFF. The CDR3 coding sequence is TGTGCCACCAGTGATTTAGGGTCGGGACAGGGGTACGGCGGTGAGCAGTTCTTC.

V usage is TRBV29-1 and J usage is TRBJ2-5, with D possibly matching TRBD1 (5 bases). Germline CDR1 SQVTM, CDR2 ANQGSEA. The ends were cut back, 4 bases at V and 5 bases at J, with 14 bases in the middle. The CDR3 length is 13 residues. The DNA of the CDR3 is TGCAGCGTTGGGACGGACATTAGGGAGACCCAGTACTTC. Protein sequence: CSVGTDIRETQYF.

This clone has only one observation. The V and J genes are TRBV29-1 and TRBJ2-5, with a weak D call TRBD1 (6 bases). The CDR3 spans 12 residues. V lost 6 bases to trimming and J lost 2 bases, with 10 bases between them. The germline V gene has CDR1 SQVTM and CDR2 ANQGSEA. CDR3 sequence: CSVTTGQETQYF. DNA of the CDR3: TGCAGCGTGACGACAGGACAAGAGACCCAGTACTTC.

As concerns this clone: Different DNA sequences within this sample yield the same CDR3. The chain is built from TRBV9 and TRBJ2-1; TRBD2 might be the D (7 bases). CDR3 length equals 15 residues. Trimming removed 0 bases from V and 2 bases from J, with 9 bases in between. Germline V gene lookup returns CDR1 SGDLS and CDR2 YYNGEE. CDR3 protein: CASSVGGGAYNEQFF. CDR3 nucleotides: TGTGCCAGCAGCGTAGGAGGGGGGGCCTACAATGAGCAGTTCTTC.

This chain connects TRBV5-1 to TRBJ2-3, with 11 positions matching TRBD2. The CDR3 runs to 16 residues. The junction had 5 bases not matched to a gene; V was cut back by 4 bases and J by 1 base. Germline values: CDR1 SGHRS, CDR2 YFSETQ. The CDR3 spells CASSQGLAGGTDTQYF. The CDR3 nucleotides are TGCGCCAGCAGCCAAGGACTAGCGGGTGGCACAGATACGCAGTATTTT.

This clone occurred a few times. DNA for the CDR3: TGTGCCATTGGGGCAGGAATGAACACTGAAGCTTTCTTT. It codes for CAIGAGMNTEAFF. This chain links TRBV10-3 with TRBJ1-1; tentative D call: TRBD1 (5 bases). V shed 9 bases and J shed 0 bases, with 11 bases lying between them. CDR3 length: 13 residues. The germline V gene has CDR1 ENHRY and CDR2 SYGVKD.

The gene calls are TRBV5-6 and TRBJ2-5; 9 bases agree with TRBD1. The CDR3 length is 14 residues. The V segment lost 4 bases and the J segment 4 bases; nucleotides outside the gene matches: 5. CDR1 and CDR2 (germline): SGHDT, YYEEEE. CDR3 residues: CASSTGGAGETQYF. CDR3 nucleotide sequence: TGTGCCAGCAGCACAGGGGGCGCGGGAGAGACCCAGTACTTC. The full variable domain, in which reference TRBV5-6 and TRBJ2-5 provide the parts outside the CDR3, is DAGVTQSPTHLIKTRGQQVTLRCSPKSGHDTVSWYQQALGQGPQFIFQYYEEEERQRGNFPDRFSGHQFPNYSSELNVNALLLGDSALYLCASSTGGAGETQYFGPGTRLLVL.

The chain uses TRBV6-6 and TRBJ1-2; the D gene is possibly TRBD1 (6 bases). This CDR3 is built from 12 residues. The germline V gene has CDR1 MNHNY and CDR2 SVGAGI (reference sequence). Trimming took off 6 bases at V and 8 bases at J, with 13 bases between the two ends. The CDR3 DNA sequence: TGTGCCAGCAGGCCTTCACAGGGCGGCTACACCTTC. Translated: CASRPSQGGYTF.

V and J are TRBV30 and TRBJ1-2, with D unresolved. Trimming pared 4 bases from V and 0 bases from J, leaving 9 bases between. Germline values: CDR1 GTSNPN, CDR2 SVGIG (reference sequence). The CDR3 length is 13 residues. The CDR3 nucleotides read TGTGCCTGGACTGCGCTCCCTAACTATGGCTACACCTTC. Its protein is CAWTALPNYGYTF.

The count of this clone is one. The J gene is TRBJ1-1, the V gene TRBV18, with D maybe TRBD1 (5 bases). Germline V gene lookup returns CDR1 KGHSH and CDR2 LQKENI. The CDR3 sequence is 13 residues long. Deletions cut 4 bases from V and 3 bases from J, with 9 bases between. CDR3 DNA: TGTGCCAGCTCACGTTCGACAGACACTGAAGCTTTCTTT. This sequence encodes CASSRSTDTEAFF.

The chain combines TRBV3-1 (or the pseudogene TRBV3-2) with TRBJ2-2; 7 bases are a match to TRBD1. This CDR3 contains 19 residues. Germline V gene sequence: CDR1 LGHDT, CDR2 YNNKEL (reference sequence). V dropped 0 bases and J dropped 4; count of bases not matched to a gene: 14. DNA for the CDR3: TGTGCCAGCAGCCAAGAAAATCCAGCCCCCACAGGGGCCACCGGGGAGCTGTTTTTT. It codes for CASSQENPAPTGATGELFF.

Only a few counts were recorded for this clone. V usage is TRBV2 and J usage is TRBJ2-5; 8 bases agree with TRBD2. The J segment lost 5 bases and the V segment lost 7 bases, leaving 12 bases of the junction unmatched. This CDR3 is 15 amino acids long. Germline CDR1 is SNHLY and CDR2 is FYNNEI. CDR3 residues: CASTESRGGRETQYF. CDR3 coding DNA: TGTGCCAGCACCGAATCCCGGGGGGGCCGGGAGACCCAGTACTTC.

This clone was observed once. The rearrangement links TRBV28 to TRBJ1-3, with TRBD1 identical over 7 bases. V lost 2 bases to trimming and J lost 2 bases; unmatched junction nucleotides: 6. This CDR3 is built from 16 residues. Looked up from germline, CDR1 is MDHEN and CDR2 is SYDVKM. CDR3 amino acids: CASSLPDRAAGNTIYF. The CDR3 DNA sequence: TGTGCCAGCAGTTTACCCGACAGGGCGGCTGGAAACACCATATATTTT.

The chain employs TRBV7-2 and TRBJ2-7, with D unresolved. This CDR3 spans 12 amino acids. The V end was cut by 2 bases, the J end by 4 bases, with 6 bases between. The germline V gene encodes CDR1 SGHTA and CDR2 FQGNSA. CDR3 residues: CASSLIGYEQYF. CDR3 in DNA: TGTGCCAGCAGCTTAATCGGGTACGAGCAGTACTTC.